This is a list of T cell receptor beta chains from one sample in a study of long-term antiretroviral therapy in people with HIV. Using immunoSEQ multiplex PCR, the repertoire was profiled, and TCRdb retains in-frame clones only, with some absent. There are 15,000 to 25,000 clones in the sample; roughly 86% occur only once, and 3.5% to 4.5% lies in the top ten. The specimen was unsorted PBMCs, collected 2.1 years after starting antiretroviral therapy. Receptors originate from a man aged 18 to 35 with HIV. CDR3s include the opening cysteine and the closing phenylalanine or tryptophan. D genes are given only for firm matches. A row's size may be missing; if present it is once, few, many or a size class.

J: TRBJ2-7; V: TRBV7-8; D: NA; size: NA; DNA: TGTGCCAGCAGCGGGGTGGGGGCGCAGACCGAGCAGTACTTC; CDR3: CASSGVGAQTEQYF
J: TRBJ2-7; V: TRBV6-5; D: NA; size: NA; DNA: TGTGCCAGCAGTTACGGGGCCCCGGGGGCCTACGAGCAGTACTTC; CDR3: CASSYGAPGAYEQYF
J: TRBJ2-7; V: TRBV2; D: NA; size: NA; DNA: TGTGCCAGAGATTCCTTGGGGGTTGACGAGCAGTACTTC; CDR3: CARDSLGVDEQYF
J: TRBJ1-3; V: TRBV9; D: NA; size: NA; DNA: TGTGCCAGCAGCCAGTACGGGCAAGCCAACACCATATATTTT; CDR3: CASSQYGQANTIYF
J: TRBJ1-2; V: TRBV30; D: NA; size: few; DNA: TGTGCCTGGAGTGTAAACTTCAGGGAGGTAGAGGGCTACACCTTC; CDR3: CAWSVNFREVEGYTF
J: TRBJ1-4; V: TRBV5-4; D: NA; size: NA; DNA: TGTGCCAGCAGCTCACCGTTGTCCAGTGGGAATGAAAAACTGTTTTTT; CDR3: CASSSPLSSGNEKLFF
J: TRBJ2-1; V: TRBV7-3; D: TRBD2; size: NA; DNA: TGTGCCAGCAGCCTTAGCGGGGGGCCCCAGAATGAGCAGTTCTTC; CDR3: CASSLSGGPQNEQFF
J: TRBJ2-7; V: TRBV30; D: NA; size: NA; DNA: TGTGCCTGGAGTCCCCCGGGACACTACGAGCAGTACTTC; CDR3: CAWSPPGHYEQYF
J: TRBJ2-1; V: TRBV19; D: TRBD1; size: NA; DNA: TGTGCCAGTAGTATATTGGGGACAGGGATCAATGAGCAGTTCTTC; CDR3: CASSILGTGINEQFF
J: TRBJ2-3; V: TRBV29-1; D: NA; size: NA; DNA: TGCAGCGTTGGATCTGGGGGTCGCGGGCCGGATACGCAGTATTTT; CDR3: CSVGSGGRGPDTQYF
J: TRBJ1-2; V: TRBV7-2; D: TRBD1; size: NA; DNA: TGTGCCAGCAGCTTCTCTGGACAGGGCCGAACCCTCACCTTC; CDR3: CASSFSGQGRTLTF
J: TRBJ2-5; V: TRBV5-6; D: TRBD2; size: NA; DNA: TGTGCCAGCAGCCGTACTACGGGACTAGTGGTGGAGACCCAGTACTTC; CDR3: CASSRTTGLVVETQYF
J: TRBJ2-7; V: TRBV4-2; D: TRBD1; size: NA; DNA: TGTGCCAGCAGCTCCCCCAGGGCAGGGGGCAGGGACGAGCAGTACTTC; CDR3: CASSSPRAGGRDEQYF
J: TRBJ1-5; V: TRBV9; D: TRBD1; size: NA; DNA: TGTGCCAGCAGCAAAACAGGGGTGAATCAGCCCCAGCATTTT; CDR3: CASSKTGVNQPQHF
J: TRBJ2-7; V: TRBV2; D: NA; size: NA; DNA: TGTGCCAGCAGTGAAGCGGTTTGGGGCTCCTACGAGCAGTACTTC; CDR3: CASSEAVWGSYEQYF
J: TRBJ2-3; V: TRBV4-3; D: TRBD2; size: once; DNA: TGCGCCAGCAGCCAAGATGGGACTAGCGGAGCGGAAGATACGCAGTATTTT; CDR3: CASSQDGTSGAEDTQYF
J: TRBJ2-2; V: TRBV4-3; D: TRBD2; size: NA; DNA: TGCGCCAGCAGCCAAGAGGCTAGCGGGGCCTTTACCACCGGGGAGCTGTTTTTT; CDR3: CASSQEASGAFTTGELFF
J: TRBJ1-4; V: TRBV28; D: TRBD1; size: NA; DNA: TGTGCCAGCAGTCCTGAGGGGGACAGGGTGGAAAAACTGTTTTTT; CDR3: CASSPEGDRVEKLFF
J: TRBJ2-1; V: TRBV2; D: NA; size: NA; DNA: TGTGCCAGCAGTGAGTGGGAGAACCCTTTCAATGAGCAGTTCTTC; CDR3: CASSEWENPFNEQFF
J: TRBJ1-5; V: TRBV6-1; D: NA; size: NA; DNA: TGTGCCAGCAGTGAAGCGCAGACAAATAGCAATCAGCCCCAGCATTTT; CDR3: CASSEAQTNSNQPQHF
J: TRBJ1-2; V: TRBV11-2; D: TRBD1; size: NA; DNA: TGTGCCAGCAGCTCAGGTGGGACAGACTATGGCTACACCTTC; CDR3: CASSSGGTDYGYTF
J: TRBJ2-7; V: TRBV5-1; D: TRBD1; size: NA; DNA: TGCGCCAGCAGCTTTAGGACAGGGCGGGACGAGCAGTACTTC; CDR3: CASSFRTGRDEQYF
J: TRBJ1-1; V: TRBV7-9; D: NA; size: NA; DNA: TGTGCCAGCAGCTTCCCCCTCCGGAAGGGCCAGGGGAACACTGAAGCTTTCTTT; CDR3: CASSFPLRKGQGNTEAFF
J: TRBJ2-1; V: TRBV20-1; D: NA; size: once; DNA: TGCAGTGCTAGCGGATACAATGAGCAGTTCTTC; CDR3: CSASGYNEQFF
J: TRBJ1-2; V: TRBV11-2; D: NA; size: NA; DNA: TGTGCCAGCAGCTCTGTGACGACGCTGCTCCGGGATGGCTACACCTTC; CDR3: CASSSVTTLLRDGYTF
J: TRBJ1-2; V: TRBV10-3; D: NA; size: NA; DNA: TGTGCCATCAGTGAAGGGTACTATGGCTACACCTTC; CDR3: CAISEGYYGYTF
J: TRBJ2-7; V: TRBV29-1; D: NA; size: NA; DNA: TGCAGCGCCACCGACTACGAGCAGTACTTC; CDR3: CSATDYEQYF
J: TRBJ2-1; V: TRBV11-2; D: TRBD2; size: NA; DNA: TGTGCCAGCAGCTTGCTAGCGGGAGGGAGGGGTTACAATGAGCAGTTCTTC; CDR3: CASSLLAGGRGYNEQFF
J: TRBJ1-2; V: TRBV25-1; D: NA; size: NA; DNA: TGTGCCAGCAGTGGATACGTGGGGCAGTCATACGGCTACACCTTC; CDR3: CASSGYVGQSYGYTF
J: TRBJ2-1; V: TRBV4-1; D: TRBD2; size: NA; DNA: TGCGCCAGCAGCCAAGAAGAATTAGGACTAGAGCAAAACAATGAGCAGTTCTTC; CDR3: CASSQEELGLEQNNEQFF
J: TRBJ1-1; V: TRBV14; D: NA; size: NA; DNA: TGTGCCAGCAGCCGGAACACTGAAGCTTTCTTT; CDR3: CASSRNTEAFF
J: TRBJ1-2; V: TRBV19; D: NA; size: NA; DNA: TGTGCCAGTAGGGATAAAGGGCTAGCTAACTATGGCTACACCTTC; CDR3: CASRDKGLANYGYTF
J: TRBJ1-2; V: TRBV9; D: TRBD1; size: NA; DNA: TGTGCCAGCAGCTCCGACAGGGATTATGGCTACACCTTC; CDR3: CASSSDRDYGYTF
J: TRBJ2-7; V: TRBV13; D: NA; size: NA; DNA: TGTGCCAGCAGCTTTAGGACTACCCACTACGAGCAGTACTTC; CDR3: CASSFRTTHYEQYF
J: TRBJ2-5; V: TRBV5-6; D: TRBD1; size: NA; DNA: TGTGCCAGCAGCTCACAGGGGCATACAGTCGAGGAGACCCAGTACTTC; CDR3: CASSSQGHTVEETQYF
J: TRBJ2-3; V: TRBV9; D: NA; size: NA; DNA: TGTGCCAGCAGCGCCCGGGACCACACAGATACGCAGTATTTT; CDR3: CASSARDHTDTQYF
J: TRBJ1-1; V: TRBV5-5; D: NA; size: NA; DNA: TGTGCCAGCAGCCTTGGGCACACTGAAGCTTTCTTT; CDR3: CASSLGHTEAFF
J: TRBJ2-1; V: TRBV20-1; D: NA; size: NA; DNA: TGCAGTGCAACTGTTCGGAGGGAGCAGTTCTTC; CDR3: CSATVRREQFF
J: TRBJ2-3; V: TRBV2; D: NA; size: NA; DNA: TGTGCCAGCAGTGACTCCGGGGGGCCGGCAGATACGCAGTATTTT; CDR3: CASSDSGGPADTQYF
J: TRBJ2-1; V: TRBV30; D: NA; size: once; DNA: TGTGCCTTCGACCTGACCGGGAGTGACAATGAGCAGTTCTTC; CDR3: CAFDLTGSDNEQFF
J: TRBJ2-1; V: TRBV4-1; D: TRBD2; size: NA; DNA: TGCGCCAGCAGATCTCCGGGGGGTTCCTACAATGAGCAGTTCTTC; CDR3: CASRSPGGSYNEQFF
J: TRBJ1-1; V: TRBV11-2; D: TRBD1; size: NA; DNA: TGTGCCAGCAGCCTGGACAGGGGGCTGACTGAAGCTTTCTTT; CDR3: CASSLDRGLTEAFF
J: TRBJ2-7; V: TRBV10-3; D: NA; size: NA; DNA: TGTGCCATCAGTCCTACGAGAACCAGCTCCTACGAGCAGTACTTC; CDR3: CAISPTRTSSYEQYF
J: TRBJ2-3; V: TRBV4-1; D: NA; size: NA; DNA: TGCGCCAGCAGCACAGAGGGGAGGGGGGATACGCAGTATTTT; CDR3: CASSTEGRGDTQYF
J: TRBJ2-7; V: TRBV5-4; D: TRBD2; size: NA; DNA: TGTGCCAGCAGCTTGAGTTCTAGCGGGAGTATTTACGAGCAGTACTTC; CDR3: CASSLSSSGSIYEQYF
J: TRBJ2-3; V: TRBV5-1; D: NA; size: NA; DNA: TGCGCCAGCAACCCTTCGGGGGTATTGTCAGATACGCAGTATTTT; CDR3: CASNPSGVLSDTQYF
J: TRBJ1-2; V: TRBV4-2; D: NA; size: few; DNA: TGTGCCAGCAGCCTCTCTCGCTGGGGGGATGGCTACACCTTC; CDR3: CASSLSRWGDGYTF
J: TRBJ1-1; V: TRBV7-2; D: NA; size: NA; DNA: TGTGCCAGCAGCTTAAGGTCTACGGGGATTTTGGCTGAAGCTTTCTTT; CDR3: CASSLRSTGILAEAFF
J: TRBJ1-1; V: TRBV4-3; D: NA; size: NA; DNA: TGCGCCAGCAGCCAAGGACACCTCACTGAAGCTTTCTTT; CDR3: CASSQGHLTEAFF
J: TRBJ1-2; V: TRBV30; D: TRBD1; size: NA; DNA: TGTGCCCACCCTGGGACAGCGTATGGCTACACCTTC; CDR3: CAHPGTAYGYTF